Sequencing of this T cell receptor (beta chain) was carried out in a study of blood T cell repertoires in COVID-19. J was trimmed by 9 bases and V by 0 bases; bases with no gene match: 5. Per germline, CDR1 SGHRS and CDR2 YFSETQ. The CDR3 sequence is 15 residues long. Clinical histories supplied by participants themselves formed the basis of cohort assignment. In the original workflow: Quantification of nucleated cells was approximated via reference gene primer amplification. Sequencing used immunoSEQ multiplex PCR; TCRdb keeps in-frame clones, though not all of them. For V, J and clone size, that table is used; D and trimming come from the DNA. In the table there are 250,000 to 350,000 clones, approximately 85% of which are singletons.

This TCR derives from a woman aged 25 to 39 who had recovered from COVID-19. The chain combines TRBV5-1 with TRBJ1-6, with TRBD1 matching 8 bases. The material sequenced was PBMCs or T cells enriched from blood (not recorded which). The CDR3 nucleotides are TGCGCCAGCAGCTTGGGAGTGACAGGGGCTTCACCCCTCCACTTT. Its protein is CASSLGVTGASPLHF.